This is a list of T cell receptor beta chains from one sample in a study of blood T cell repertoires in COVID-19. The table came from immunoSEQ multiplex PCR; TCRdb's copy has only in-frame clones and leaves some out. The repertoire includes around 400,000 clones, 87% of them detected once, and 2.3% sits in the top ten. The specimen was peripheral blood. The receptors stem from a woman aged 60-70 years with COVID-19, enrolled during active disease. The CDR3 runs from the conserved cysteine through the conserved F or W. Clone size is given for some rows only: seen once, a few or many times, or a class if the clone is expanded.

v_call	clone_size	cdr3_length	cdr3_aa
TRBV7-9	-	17	CASSTGTSGGSQETQYF
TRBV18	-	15	CASSRDGGGNQPQHF
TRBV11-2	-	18	CASSFFGQQAATNEKLFF
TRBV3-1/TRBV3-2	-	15	CASSQDGRDTGELFF
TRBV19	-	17	CASSIVGLAGLTDTQYF
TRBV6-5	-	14	CASSYRVSGYEQYF
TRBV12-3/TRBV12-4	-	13	CASSYPGGNTIYF
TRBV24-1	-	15	CATSDPVGGGYEQFF
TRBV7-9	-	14	CASSPGTAGNTIYF
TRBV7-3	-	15	CASSLHRNSGGALFF
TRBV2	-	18	CASRPGQGSQAGSREQFF
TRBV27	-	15	CASSSTGQAYNEQFF
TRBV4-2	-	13	CASSHGQGDGYTF
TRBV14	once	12	CASSQVHYEQYF
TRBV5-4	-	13	CASSFAGPDTQYF
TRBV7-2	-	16	CASSTDRASFYNEQFF
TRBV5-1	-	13	CASSQGSYNEQFF
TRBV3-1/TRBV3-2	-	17	CASSHFRGGRSTGELFF
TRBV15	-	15	CATSRGQGRAYEQYF
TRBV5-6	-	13	CASSGTGTEKLFF
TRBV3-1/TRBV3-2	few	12	CASSPGQGSAFF
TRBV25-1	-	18	CASSELGGQGDNTGELFF
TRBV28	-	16	CASSPDRGRMNTEAFF
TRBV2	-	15	CASSDGSSGVETQYF
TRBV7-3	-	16	CASSGGLASSTDTQYF
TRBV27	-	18	CASSPIIGTDLRNYGYTF
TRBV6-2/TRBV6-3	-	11	CASSYEYEQFF
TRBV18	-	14	CASSPPGTGREQFF
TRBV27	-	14	CASSWTPVYNEQFF
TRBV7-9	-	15	CASSSWGLGSYEQYF